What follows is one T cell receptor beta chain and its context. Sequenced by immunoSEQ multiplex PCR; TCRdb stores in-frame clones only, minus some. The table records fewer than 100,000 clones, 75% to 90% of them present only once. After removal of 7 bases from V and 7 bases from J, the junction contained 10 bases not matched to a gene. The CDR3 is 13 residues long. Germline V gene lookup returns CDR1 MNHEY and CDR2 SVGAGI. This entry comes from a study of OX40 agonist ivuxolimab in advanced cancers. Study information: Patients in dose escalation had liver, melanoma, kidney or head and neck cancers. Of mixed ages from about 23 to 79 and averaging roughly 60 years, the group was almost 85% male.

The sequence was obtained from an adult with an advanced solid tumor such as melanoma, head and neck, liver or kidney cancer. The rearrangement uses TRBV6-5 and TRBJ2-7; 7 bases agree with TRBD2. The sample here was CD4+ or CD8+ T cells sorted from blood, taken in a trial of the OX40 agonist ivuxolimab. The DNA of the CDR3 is TGTGCCAGCACCCTTCCGGGGGGAGTGGAGCAGTACTTC. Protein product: CASTLPGGVEQYF.